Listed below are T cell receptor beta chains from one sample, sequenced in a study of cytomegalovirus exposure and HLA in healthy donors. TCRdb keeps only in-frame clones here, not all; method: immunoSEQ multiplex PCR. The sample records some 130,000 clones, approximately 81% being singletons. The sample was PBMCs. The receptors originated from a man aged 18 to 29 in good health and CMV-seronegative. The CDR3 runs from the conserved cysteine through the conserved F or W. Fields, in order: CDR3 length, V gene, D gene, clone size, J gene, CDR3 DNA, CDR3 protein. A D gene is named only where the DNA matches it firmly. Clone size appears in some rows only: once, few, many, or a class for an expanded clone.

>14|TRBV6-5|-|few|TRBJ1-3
TGTGCCAGCAGTCAACAGGGCACTGGAAACACCATATATTTT
CASSQQGTGNTIYF
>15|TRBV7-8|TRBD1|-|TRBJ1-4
TGTGCCAGCAGCGCCCGGACAGGGTTCGGCGAAAAACTGTTTTTT
CASSARTGFGEKLFF
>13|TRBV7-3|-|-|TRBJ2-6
TGTGCCAGCAGCCGCTCTGGGGCCAACGTCCTGACTTTC
CASSRSGANVLTF
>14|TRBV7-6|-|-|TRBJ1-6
TGTGCCAGCAGCGCTACAGGGAGAAATTCACCCCTCCACTTT
CASSATGRNSPLHF
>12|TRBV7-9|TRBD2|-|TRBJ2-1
TGTGCCAGCAGCTGGACTAGTGATGAGCAGTTCTTC
CASSWTSDEQFF
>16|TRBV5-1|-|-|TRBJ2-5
TGCGCCAGCAGCTTCATGCCTCTAGGGGCCCAAGAGACCCAGTACTTC
CASSFMPLGAQETQYF
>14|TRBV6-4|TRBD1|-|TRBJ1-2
TGTGCCAGCAGTCCTGAGGAGGGACAGTATGGCTACACCTTC
CASSPEEGQYGYTF
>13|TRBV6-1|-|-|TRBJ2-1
TGTGCCAGCGGTCCGGGGGAGATCAATGAGCAGTTCTTC
CASGPGEINEQFF
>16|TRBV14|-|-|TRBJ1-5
TGTGCCAGCAGCCAAGGAAGGGGCTATAGCAATCAGCCCCAGCATTTT
CASSQGRGYSNQPQHF
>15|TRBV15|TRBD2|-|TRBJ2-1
TGTGCCACCAGCGGGGGTGCAGCGGGGGACAATGAGCAGTTCTTC
CATSGGAAGDNEQFF
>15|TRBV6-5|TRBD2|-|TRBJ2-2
TGTGCCAGCACTAACGGACTAGCGGGATCAGGGGAGCTGTTTTTT
CASTNGLAGSGELFF
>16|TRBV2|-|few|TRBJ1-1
TGTGCCAGCAGTGCAAGGCGCCGCGGAAGGGGGACTGAAGCTTTCTTT
CASSARRRGRGTEAFF
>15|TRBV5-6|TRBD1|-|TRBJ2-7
TGTGCCAGCAGCCCCCAGGGGGACAGGATCTACGAGCAGTACTTC
CASSPQGDRIYEQYF
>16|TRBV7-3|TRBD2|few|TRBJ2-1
TGTGCCAGCAGCCAACTAGGGACTAGCGGCTACAATGAGCAGTTCTTC
CASSQLGTSGYNEQFF
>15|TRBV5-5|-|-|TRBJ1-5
TGTGCCAGCAGCTCCCTAGGGGTGTTAAATCAGCCCCAGCATTTT
CASSSLGVLNQPQHF
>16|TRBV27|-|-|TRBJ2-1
TGTGCCAGCAGTTTCCAAAGCGGGCCTCCCTACAATGAGCAGTTCTTC
CASSFQSGPPYNEQFF
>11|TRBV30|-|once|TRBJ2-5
TGTGCCTTCCCCGGGAGAGGGACCCAGTACTTC
CAFPGRGTQYF
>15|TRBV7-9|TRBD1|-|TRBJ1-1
TGTGCCAGCAGCTCCTACAGGGGGCAGAACACTGAAGCTTTCTTT
CASSSYRGQNTEAFF
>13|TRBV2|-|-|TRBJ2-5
TGTGCCAGCAGCCGGGACTCTAAAGAGACCCAGTACTTC
CASSRDSKETQYF
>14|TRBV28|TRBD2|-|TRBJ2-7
TGTGCCAGCAGTTTATTTAGCGGGAGGTACGAGCAGTACTTC
CASSLFSGRYEQYF
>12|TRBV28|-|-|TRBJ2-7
TGTGCCAGCAGTTCCCTTCGCTACGAGCAGTACTTC
CASSSLRYEQYF
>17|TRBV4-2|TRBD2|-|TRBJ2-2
TGTGCCAGCAGCCAAGATTTCGCGGGAGGGCACACCGGGGAGCTGTTTTTT
CASSQDFAGGHTGELFF
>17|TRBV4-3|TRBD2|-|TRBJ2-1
TGCGCCAGCAGCCAGGGAGGGACTAGCGGTTCCTACAATGAGCAGTTCTTC
CASSQGGTSGSYNEQFF
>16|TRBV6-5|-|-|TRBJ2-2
TGCGCCAGCAGTTACTCTTTGAATCCAGTGACCGGGGAGCTGTTTTTT
CASSYSLNPVTGELFF
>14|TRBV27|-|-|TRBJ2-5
TGTGCCAGCAGTTTATCGTGGACCGGGGGGACCCAGTACTTC
CASSLSWTGGTQYF
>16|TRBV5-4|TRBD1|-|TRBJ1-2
TGTGCCAGCAGCATCCACAGGGGGCTAAAAGTCTATGGCTACACCTTC
CASSIHRGLKVYGYTF
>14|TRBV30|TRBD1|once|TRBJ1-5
TGTGCCTATGGAGGCCGACAGGGGTACCAGCCCCAGCATTTT
CAYGGRQGYQPQHF
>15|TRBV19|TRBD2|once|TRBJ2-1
TGTGCCAGTAGAACACCGGGACTAGCTGGGAATGAGCAGTTCTTC
CASRTPGLAGNEQFF
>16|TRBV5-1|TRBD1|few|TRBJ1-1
TGCGCCAGCAGCTTGTATTTCGGGACAGGAGGCACTGAAGCTTTCTTT
CASSLYFGTGGTEAFF
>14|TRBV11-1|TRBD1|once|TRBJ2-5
TGTGCCAGCAGCCCCGGGACAGCGAAAGAGACCCAGTACTTC
CASSPGTAKETQYF
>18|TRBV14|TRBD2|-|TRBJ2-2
TGTGCCAGCAGCCAAGAGGTCTACCTAGCGGGAGATACCGGGGAGCTGTTTTTT
CASSQEVYLAGDTGELFF
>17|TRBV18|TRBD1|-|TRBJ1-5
TGTGCCAGCTCACCGGGACAGGGGGGTTTAGGCAATCAGCCCCAGCATTTT
CASSPGQGGLGNQPQHF
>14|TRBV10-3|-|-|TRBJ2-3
TGTGCCATCAGAGCAATGTCTAGCACAGATACGCAGTATTTT
CAIRAMSSTDTQYF
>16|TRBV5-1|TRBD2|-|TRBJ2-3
TGCGCCAGCAGCCCCGGGACTAGCGGGAGCACAGATACGCAGTATTTT
CASSPGTSGSTDTQYF
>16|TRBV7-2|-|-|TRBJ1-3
TGTGCCAGCAGCTTAGTAGGGCAGGGTCTGGGAAACACCATATATTTT
CASSLVGQGLGNTIYF